These 21 T cell receptor beta chains came from one sample sequenced in a study of beta chain features in type 1 diabetes. The entirety of the isolated RNA underwent reverse transcription, so expressed TCRB transcripts were sequenced. The repertoire was sequenced with immunoSEQ multiplex PCR; TCRdb's copy has only in-frame clones and lacks some. This table has hundreds of thousands of clones, around an eighth appearing once. Whole-study results and caveats: Moderate but significant shortening of TCRB CDR3s was recorded in all four CD4+ subsets from Type 1 diabetes patients.

These receptors are not linked to any known antigen. The sequenced material came from naive CD4+ T cells from blood. The source is a man between 18 and 35 years old with type 1 diabetes.

This clone has a single count. This chain joins TRBV7-3 and TRBJ2-3; no clear D. Germline values: CDR1 SGHTA, CDR2 FQGTGA. This CDR3 is built from 13 residues. Trimming removed 5 bases at V and 1 base at J, with 7 bases between. Here the CDR3 DNA reads TGTGCCAGCAGCCCTGCTGGCACAGATACGCAGTATTTT. Its translation: CASSPAGTDTQYF.

This clone was seen a handful of times. The chain recombines TRBV6-5 with TRBJ2-7; 8 bases match TRBD2. CDR3 size: 14 residues. The V gene end was trimmed by 8 bases and the J gene end by 1 base; junction bases not matched to a gene: 7. Germline V gene lookup returns CDR1 MNHEY and CDR2 SVGAGI. The CDR3 nucleotides read TGTGCCAGCTCCACCGGCGGGGGGTCCTACGAGCAGTACTTC. This sequence encodes CASSTGGGSYEQYF.

The rearrangement uses TRBV19 and TRBJ2-1, with 11 bases identical to TRBD2. Germline V gene sequence: CDR1 LNHDA, CDR2 SQIVND (reference sequence). V was pared by 7 bases and J by 6 bases, with 8 bases of the junction left unmatched. The CDR3 has 15 residues. The DNA of the CDR3 is TGTGCCAGTACCCTCGGACTAGCGGGTGGCAATGAGCAGTTCTTC. Its translation is CASTLGLAGGNEQFF.

This clone has only a few counts. CDR3 protein: CSVWSSSGGSRNEQFF. CDR3 nucleotide sequence: TGCAGCGTTTGGTCATCTAGCGGGGGATCTAGGAATGAGCAGTTCTTC. This chain uses TRBV29-1 with TRBJ2-1, with 10 positions matching TRBD2. The germline V gene encodes CDR1 SQVTM and CDR2 ANQGSEA. Trimming cost V 5 bases and J 7 bases; bases outside gene matches: 14. The CDR3 is 16 residues long.

This clone showed up just a few times. The same CDR3 is also encoded by other DNA sequences in this sample. The chain recombines TRBV18 with TRBJ2-2; possibly TRBD2 for D (5 bases). The CDR3 contains 13 residues. V was clipped by 3 bases and J by 4 bases, with 6 bases between them. Germline values: CDR1 KGHSH, CDR2 LQKENI. As DNA, the CDR3 is TGTGCCAGCTCACCGGCGGGCACCGGGGAGCTGTTTTTT. This gives the protein CASSPAGTGELFF.

This clone was counted only a few times. V usage is TRBV5-1 and J usage is TRBJ2-2; D gene uncertain. CDR3 length equals 15 residues. Trimming took off 1 base at V and 0 bases at J, with 7 bases between the two ends. The germline gives CDR1 SGHRS, CDR2 YFSETQ. CDR3 region: CASSLTVPNTGELFF. In nucleotides, the CDR3 is TGCGCCAGCAGCTTGACGGTCCCGAACACCGGGGAGCTGTTTTTT.

This clone appeared a few times. V and J are TRBV7-2 and TRBJ1-1, with TRBD1 as a possible D gene (5 bases). Germline CDR1 reads SGHTA; CDR2 reads FQGNSA. There are 15 residues in the CDR3. V was clipped by 1 base and J by 0 bases, with 9 bases between them. For the CDR3, the DNA is TGTGCCAGCAGCTTAGAGGGGACCCTGAACACTGAAGCTTTCTTT. It yields the protein CASSLEGTLNTEAFF.

The rearrangement joins TRBV9 to TRBJ2-2; 8 positions agree with TRBD2. The CDR3 runs 16 residues. The germline CDR1 and CDR2 sequences are SGDLS and YYNGEE. V dropped 5 bases and J dropped 5; count of bases not matched to a gene: 11. The CDR3 sequence is CASSPRTSLRTGELFF. The DNA of the CDR3 is TGTGCCAGCAGTCCCCGGACTAGCCTTAGAACCGGGGAGCTGTTTTTT.

This clone has a handful of counts. V gene TRBV4-1 combines with J gene TRBJ2-3; a weak D match, TRBD2 (5 bases). The ends were cut back, 4 bases at V and 5 bases at J, with 13 bases in the middle. CDR3 length: 14 residues. CDR1 and CDR2 (germline): MGHRA, YSYEKL. CDR3 bases: TGCGCCAGCAGCCCGGGCAGACTAAGAGATACGCAGTATTTT. It codes for CASSPGRLRDTQYF.

The rearrangement uses TRBV2 and TRBJ2-3; no firm D call. The CDR3 totals 11 residues. The V end was cut by 11 bases, the J end by 6 bases, with 12 bases between. Looked up from germline, CDR1 is SNHLY and CDR2 is FYNNEI. DNA for the CDR3: TGTGCCGGCCGAAAGGAGGATACGCAGTATTTT. Residues: CAGRKEDTQYF. The whole variable domain, remainder taken from reference TRBV2 and TRBJ2-3, is EPEVTQTPSHQVTQMGQEVILRCVPISNHLYFYWYRQILGQKVEFLVSFYNNEISEKSEIFDDQFSVERPDGSNFTLKIRSTKLEDSAMYFCAGRKEDTQYFGPGTRLTVL.

This chain joins TRBV9 and TRBJ2-2, with D maybe TRBD2 (6 bases). CDR1 and CDR2 from the germline V gene are SGDLS and YYNGEE. This CDR3 spans 16 amino acids. V shed 3 bases and J shed 2 bases, with 14 bases lying between them. Here the CDR3 reads CASSGTGTPNTGELFF. Written as DNA, the CDR3 is TGTGCCAGCAGCGGGACCGGGACTCCTAACACCGGGGAGCTGTTTTTT. Looking up the rest from reference TRBV9 and TRBJ2-2 gives the full variable domain: DSGVTQTPKHLITATGQRVTLRCSPRSGDLSVYWYQQSLDQGLQFLIQYYNGEERAKGNILERFSAQQFPDLHSELNLSSLELGDSALYFCASSGTGTPNTGELFFGEGSRLTVL.

This chain uses TRBV5-6 with TRBJ2-1, with D possibly TRBD1 on 5 matching bases. The CDR3 length is 15 residues. Trimming pared 1 base from V and 4 bases from J, leaving 12 bases between. Germline-derived CDR1 and CDR2 are SGHDT and YYEEEE. The CDR3 DNA reads as TGTGCCAGCAGCTTGCAGGGCGGATATTACAATGAGCAGTTCTTC. It yields the protein CASSLQGGYYNEQFF.

The rearrangement joins TRBV30 to TRBJ2-5; the match to TRBD1 covers 7 bases. The tail of the sequence fits TRBJ2-7 better, so the J call may be wrong. CDR1 is GTSNPN, CDR2 SVGIG, per germline (reference sequence). This CDR3 is 12 amino acids long. The CDR3 DNA sequence: TGTGCCTGGGGTACAGGGGCCTACGAGCAGTACTTC. This translates into CAWGTGAYEQYF.

The CDR3 coding sequence is TGTGCCAGCAGCCCGTCGGGGAACTCTGGAAACACCATATATTTT. The encoded protein is CASSPSGNSGNTIYF. This rearrangement joins TRBV9 to TRBJ1-3; D uncertain. V lost 4 bases and J 0 bases, leaving 11 bases between the germline ends. Per the germline V gene, CDR1 is SGDLS and CDR2 is YYNGEE. This CDR3 is built from 15 residues.

This clone was detected only a few times. The rearrangement uses TRBV30 and TRBJ1-4, with TRBD1 matching 7 bases. The CDR3 has 13 residues. Trimming cost V 4 bases and J 6 bases; bases outside gene matches: 5. The V gene's germline CDR1 is GTSNPN and CDR2 SVGIG (reference sequence). The CDR3 sequence: CAWTTGSYEKLFF. DNA for the CDR3: TGTGCCTGGACGACAGGGAGTTATGAAAAACTGTTTTTT.

In the case of this clone: A read error may account for a junction end that differs from germline. This chain connects TRBV7-9 to TRBJ2-1; D is possibly TRBD2 (5 bases). The CDR3 runs to 11 residues. CDR1 is SEHNR and CDR2 is FQNEAQ in the germline V gene (reference sequence). The CDR3 reads CASSLGGFELF. The CDR3, as DNA: TGTGCCAGCAGCTTAGGCGGGTTTGAGCTCTTC.

The CDR3 spells CASRLGTGEGEQFF. The DNA of the CDR3 is TGTGCCAGCAGGCTCGGGACAGGGGAGGGTGAGCAGTTCTTC. The chain carries TRBV21-1 and TRBJ2-1; the table names TRBD1, a call not compared with the DNA. TRBV21-1 is a pseudogene. This CDR3 has 14 amino acids.

The chain joins TRBV6-6 to TRBJ2-3, with D hard to call. This CDR3 is 11 amino acids long. V gave up 8 bases and J gave up 0 bases, with 3 bases separating them. Looked up from germline, CDR1 is MNHNY and CDR2 is SVGAGI (reference sequence). CDR3 DNA sequence: TGTGCCAGCGGAAGCACAGATACGCAGTATTTT. Translation gives CASGSTDTQYF.

This clone has more than one count but fewer than ten. V gene TRBV2 combines with J gene TRBJ2-3; 10 bases line up with TRBD2. This CDR3 has 15 amino acids. With 2 bases clipped from V and 5 bases from J, the junction kept 4 bases outside the gene matches. The germline CDR1 and CDR2 sequences are SNHLY and FYNNEI. CDR3 sequence (DNA): TGTGCCAGCAGTGAACTAGCGGGAGTAAGAGATACGCAGTATTTT. Residues: CASSELAGVRDTQYF.

This clone was counted between two and nine times. This chain links TRBV2 with TRBJ2-5; 7 nucleotides match TRBD2. Losses at the gene ends were 4 bases for V and 5 bases for J; bases not matched to a gene: 7. Germline V CDR1 and CDR2: SNHLY, FYNNEI. The CDR3 contains 14 residues. The CDR3 here is CASSGLAPGETQYF. The CDR3 coding sequence is TGTGCCAGCAGTGGACTAGCCCCCGGGGAGACCCAGTACTTC.

This chain connects TRBV11-3 to TRBJ2-7, with no clear D. The V end lost 8 bases, the J end lost 1 base, and 12 bases lay between the germline ends. This CDR3 has 13 amino acids. In germline, CDR1 is SGHNT, CDR2 YENEEA. Here the CDR3 reads CASSLRKSYEQYF. The DNA of the CDR3 is TGTGCCAGCTCTCTCCGGAAGTCCTACGAGCAGTACTTC.